A selection of T cell receptor beta chains follows, all from one sample in a study of T cells after yellow fever vaccination. TCRdb reprocessed the 5' RACE reads via MiXCR and lists one record per CDR3 protein. This table has more than 300,000 distinct CDR3 sequences, roughly 7% appearing once. The sequenced sample was PBMCs, obtained more than 40 days after the first yellow fever vaccination. The receptors derive from a young man who received the YFV17D yellow fever vaccine. Each CDR3 is given with its conserved first and last residue. A D gene is named only where the DNA matches it firmly. Not every row has a clone size; where given, it reads once, few, many or a size class.

cdr3_aa	cdr3_nt	v_call	clone_size	j_call	cdr3_length	d_call
CCARDDLEGKGYEQYF	TGCTGTGCTAGAGATGATTTGGAAGGGAAGGGCTACGAGCAGTACTTC	TRBV20-1	.	TRBJ2-7	16	.
CASSLATGLAKNIQYF	TGTGCCAGCAGCTTAGCGACAGGGCTAGCCAAAAACATTCAGTACTTC	TRBV7-2	.	TRBJ2-4	16	TRBD1
CASSVVGGRTEAFF	TGTGCCAGCAGCGTAGTGGGGGGGCGGACTGAAGCTTTCTTT	TRBV9	.	TRBJ1-1	14	.
CTSSRRLAGGLQETQYF	TGTACCAGCAGTCGCCGACTAGCGGGGGGTTTGCAAGAGACCCAGTACTTC	TRBV3-1	.	TRBJ2-5	17	TRBD2
CSARDTNYGYTF	TGCAGTGCTAGGGACACCAACTATGGCTACACCTTC	TRBV20-1	few	TRBJ1-2	12	.
CASSEAGQGADSPLHF	TGTGCCAGCAGTGAAGCGGGACAGGGGGCAGATTCACCCCTCCACTTT	TRBV6-1	few	TRBJ1-6	16	TRBD1
CSARGPSGGAGTGELFF	TGCAGTGCTAGAGGTCCTAGCGGGGGGGCCGGCACCGGGGAGCTGTTTTTT	TRBV20-1	many	TRBJ2-2	17	TRBD2
CASSETGAGEQYF	TGTGCCAGCAGTGAGACAGGGGCCGGCGAGCAGTACTTC	TRBV6-1	many	TRBJ2-7	13	TRBD1
CASSQDVAADTQYF	TGTGCCAGCAGCCAAGATGTAGCGGCAGATACGCAGTATTTT	TRBV3-1	.	TRBJ2-3	14	.
CASSPAEGNQPQHF	TGCGCCAGCAGCCCAGCCGAGGGCAATCAGCCCCAGCATTTT	TRBV5-1	.	TRBJ1-5	14	.
CSARDKGTTYNQPQHF	TGCAGTGCTAGAGATAAAGGGACGACCTACAATCAGCCCCAGCATTTT	TRBV20-1	.	TRBJ1-5	16	.
CASSTQGAPSGQPQHF	TGTGCCAGTAGTACACAGGGGGCGCCCTCAGGTCAGCCCCAGCATTTT	TRBV19	few	TRBJ1-5	16	TRBD1
CASTLEVPTDTQYF	TGTGCCAGCACCCTGGAGGTACCCACAGATACGCAGTATTTT	TRBV12-3/TRBV12-4	many	TRBJ2-3	14	.
CASSDTESGEKLFF	TGTGCCAGCAGTGACACGGAGAGTGGTGAAAAACTGTTTTTT	TRBV12-3/TRBV12-4	few	TRBJ1-4	14	.
CASKLGADLEQYF	TGTGCCAGCAAACTGGGAGCGGACCTCGAGCAGTACTTC	TRBV12-3/TRBV12-4	few	TRBJ2-7	13	.
CASSQGSGRGVEAFF	TGCGCCAGCAGCCAAGGGTCGGGGAGGGGGGTTGAAGCTTTCTTT	TRBV4-1	few	TRBJ1-1	15	.
CATSEPQGVGNEQFF	TGTGCCACCAGTGAGCCACAGGGTGTCGGCAATGAGCAGTTCTTC	TRBV24-1	few	TRBJ2-1	15	.
CAISEQPGTHLPGANVLTF	TGTGCCATCAGTGAGCAGCCGGGAACGCACCTCCCTGGGGCCAACGTCCTGACTTTC	TRBV10-3	many	TRBJ2-6	19	.
CASSLQTDTSSGANVLTF	TGCGCCAGCAGCTTACAGACAGATACTAGCTCTGGGGCCAACGTCCTGACTTTC	TRBV5-1	few	TRBJ2-6	18	.
CASSYSGSNSPLHF	TGTGCCAGCAGTTATTCGGGGTCCAATTCACCCCTCCACTTT	TRBV6-9	few	TRBJ1-6	14	.
CASSPGTGADYNEQFF	TGTGCCAGCAGCCCTGGAACGGGGGCCGACTACAATGAGCAGTTCTTC	TRBV5-5	.	TRBJ2-1	16	.
CATGGDWGETQYF	TGTGCCACCGGCGGGGATTGGGGAGAAACCCAGTACTTC	TRBV10-3	once	TRBJ2-5	13	.
CASSYSGVRTEAFF	TGTGCCAGCAGTTACTCGGGGGTACGGACTGAAGCTTTCTTT	TRBV6-5	.	TRBJ1-1	14	.
CASSLTPGGETQYF	TGTGCCAGCAGCTTAACTCCCGGAGGGGAGACCCAGTACTTC	TRBV7-2	.	TRBJ2-5	14	.
CASSLGPLVYNEQFF	TGTGCCAGCAGCTTGGGGCCGTTAGTATACAATGAGCAGTTCTTC	TRBV5-5	.	TRBJ2-1	15	.
CASKPGTGDGNYGYTF	TGCGCCAGCAAGCCCGGGACAGGGGACGGGAACTATGGCTACACCTTC	TRBV10-2	many	TRBJ1-2	16	TRBD1